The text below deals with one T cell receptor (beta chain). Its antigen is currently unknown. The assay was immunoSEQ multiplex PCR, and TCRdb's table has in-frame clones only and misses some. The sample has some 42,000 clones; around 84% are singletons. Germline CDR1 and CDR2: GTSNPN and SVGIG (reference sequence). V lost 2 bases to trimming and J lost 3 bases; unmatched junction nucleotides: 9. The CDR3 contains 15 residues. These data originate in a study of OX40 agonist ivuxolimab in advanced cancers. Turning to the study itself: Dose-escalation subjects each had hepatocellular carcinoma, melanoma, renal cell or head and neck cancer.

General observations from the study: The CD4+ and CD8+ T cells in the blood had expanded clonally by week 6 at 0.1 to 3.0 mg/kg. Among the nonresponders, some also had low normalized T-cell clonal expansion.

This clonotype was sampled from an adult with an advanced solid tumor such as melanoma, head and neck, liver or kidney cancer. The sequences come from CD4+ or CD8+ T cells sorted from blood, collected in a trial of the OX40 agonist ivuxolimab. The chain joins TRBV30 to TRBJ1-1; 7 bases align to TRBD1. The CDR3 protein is CAWSIFGTDYTEAFF. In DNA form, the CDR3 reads TGTGCCTGGAGTATCTTCGGGACAGACTACACTGAAGCTTTCTTT.